This T cell receptor (beta chain) was captured by sequencing in a study of T cell changes during pregnancy in multiple sclerosis (dated by TCRdb to 2018 to 2020). For the study in its entirety: The study examined how the T cell repertoire changed over the course of pregnancy in women with multiple sclerosis.

According to the germline V gene, CDR1 reads SGDLS and CDR2 reads YYNGEE. V sheds 4 bases and J sheds 4 bases, leaving 24 bases between their ends. Including cysteine and phenylalanine, the CDR3 has 18 amino acids. CDR3 DNA is the only sequence kept; it has 54 bases, read in frame from the first base. On this clone: The clone's antigen remains unknown. Base qualities are not recorded, but no much larger clone differs from it by a single base.

The library relied on the immunoSEQ multiplex PCR assay. Not all clones reach the TCRdb copy of this immuneACCESS table, which keeps in-frame sequences only. Checked studies attribute under half of the gap to unresolved V genes and leave the rest unexplained. Counted in this sample were under 40,000 clones; about 90% of them appeared once. Approximately 27% of the sample comes from the top ten. This TCR came from a female donor with multiple sclerosis, enrolled in a pregnancy study. The chain joins TRBV9 to TRBJ2-1; the D region possibly corresponds to TRBD2 (6 bases align). Sample: CD8+ T cells from peripheral blood mononuclear cells, taken before pregnancy. Read as DNA, the sequence is TGTGCCAGCAGCCACAATAGGCGGGGTACCACCACATACAATGAGCAGTTCTTC. Translation gives CASSHNRRGTTTYNEQFF.